This T cell receptor beta chain was captured by sequencing in a study of technical replicates of blood from a few donors. Method: immunoSEQ multiplex PCR; TCRdb's copy keeps in-frame clones and lacks some. In the table there are about 14,000 clones, 70% to 90% of which are singletons. This CDR3 is built from 15 residues. The ends were cut back, 2 bases at V and 8 bases at J, with 18 bases in the middle. The germline V gene has CDR1 MNHNS and CDR2 SASEGT. The sequenced material came from PBMCs. The source of this sequence is a human donor in good health. This chain uses TRBV6-1 with TRBJ2-5, with D possibly matching TRBD2 (5 bases). The CDR3 sequence: CASSELRASPTTQYF. The CDR3, as DNA: TGTGCCAGCAGTGAATTGAGGGCTTCACCGACCACCCAGTACTTC.